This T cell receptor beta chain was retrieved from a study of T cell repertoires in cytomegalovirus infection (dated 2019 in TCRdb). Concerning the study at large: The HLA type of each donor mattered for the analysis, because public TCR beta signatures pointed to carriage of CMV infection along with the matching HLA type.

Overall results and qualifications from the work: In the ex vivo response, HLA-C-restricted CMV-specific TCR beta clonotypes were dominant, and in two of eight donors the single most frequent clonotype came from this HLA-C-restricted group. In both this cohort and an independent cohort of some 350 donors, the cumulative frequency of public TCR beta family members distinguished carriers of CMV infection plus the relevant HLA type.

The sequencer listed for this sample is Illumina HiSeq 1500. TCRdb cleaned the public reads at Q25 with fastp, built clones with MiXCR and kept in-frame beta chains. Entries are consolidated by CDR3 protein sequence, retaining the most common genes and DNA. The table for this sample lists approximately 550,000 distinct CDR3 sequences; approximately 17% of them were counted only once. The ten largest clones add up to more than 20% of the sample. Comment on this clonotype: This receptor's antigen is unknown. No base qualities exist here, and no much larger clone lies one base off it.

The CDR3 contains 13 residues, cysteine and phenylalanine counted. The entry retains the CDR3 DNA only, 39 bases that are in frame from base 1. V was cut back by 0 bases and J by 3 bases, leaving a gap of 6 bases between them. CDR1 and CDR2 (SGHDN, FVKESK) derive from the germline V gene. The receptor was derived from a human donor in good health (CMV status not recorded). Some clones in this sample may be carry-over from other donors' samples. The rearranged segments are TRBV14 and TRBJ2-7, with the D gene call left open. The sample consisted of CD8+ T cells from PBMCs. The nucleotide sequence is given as TGTGCCAGCAGCCAAGATTACGGCTACGAGCAGTACTTC. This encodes CASSQDYGYEQYF.